A selection of T cell receptor beta chains follows, all from one sample in a study of cytomegalovirus exposure and HLA in healthy donors. Measured with immunoSEQ multiplex PCR; TCRdb has only the in-frame clones, and not every one. The sample lists 75,000 to 100,000 clones, over 60% occurring once. The specimen sequenced was PBMCs. Receptors originate from a man in his sixties in good health and CMV-seropositive. CDR3s include the opening cysteine and the closing phenylalanine or tryptophan. The D gene is left open where the match is weak. Part of the rows lack a size; the others show once, few, many or a class for expanded clones.

V gene,J gene,clone size,CDR3 length,D gene,CDR3 DNA,CDR3 protein
TRBV5-6,TRBJ1-3,.,17,TRBD1,TGTGCCAGCAGCTTGGACAGGGGCCGTACCTCTGGAAACACCATATATTTT,CASSLDRGRTSGNTIYF
TRBV30,TRBJ2-3,.,14,.,TGTGCCTGGAGTAGGGGGGGCGGCACAGATACGCAGTATTTT,CAWSRGGGTDTQYF
TRBV2,TRBJ2-3,.,14,TRBD2,TGTGCCAGCAGGGGGACTAGCGAGGCAGATACGCAGTATTTT,CASRGTSEADTQYF
TRBV9,TRBJ2-7,once,14,TRBD1,TGTGCCAGCAGCGTACAGACAGGGTCGGGCGAGCAGTACTTC,CASSVQTGSGEQYF
TRBV4-1,TRBJ2-3,.,14,.,TGCGCCAGCCGGGTAGGGGGGGGCACAGATACGCAGTATTTT,CASRVGGGTDTQYF
TRBV11-1,TRBJ2-5,once,14,.,TGTGCCAGCAGCCTCCGGACTAATCAAGAGACCCAGTACTTC,CASSLRTNQETQYF
TRBV5-6,TRBJ1-1,.,15,.,TGTGCCAGCAGCTTGGCCCGGGGGGTATGGACTGAAGCTTTCTTT,CASSLARGVWTEAFF
TRBV9,TRBJ2-4,few,13,.,TGTGCCAGCAGCAGCGGGGCCAAAAACATTCAGTACTTC,CASSSGAKNIQYF
TRBV7-2,TRBJ2-7,.,14,TRBD1,TGTGCCAGCAGCGGTCGGACAGGAACCTACGAGCAGTACTTC,CASSGRTGTYEQYF
TRBV19,TRBJ1-2,.,16,TRBD1,TGTGCCAGTAGTATTGCGCCAGGGGGTCCTAACTATGGCTACACCTTC,CASSIAPGGPNYGYTF
TRBV29-1,TRBJ2-2,.,13,.,TGCAGCGTTGTACGCGAGGACACCGGGGAGCTGTTTTTT,CSVVREDTGELFF